The entry below gives a single TCR beta chain sequence along with its context. This entry is derived from a study of control samples from healthy donors and cancer patients. This CDR3 has 13 residues. The germline V and J ends were trimmed by 6 bases and 2 bases, with 11 bases remaining between them. Germline-derived CDR1 and CDR2 are SNHLY and FYNNEI. TCRdb's table, derived via immunoSEQ multiplex PCR, lists solely in-frame clones and lacks some. This table has 100,000 to 150,000 clones, nearly 90% appearing once. This chain uses TRBV2 with TRBJ2-7; D gene uncertain. The material sequenced was PBMCs. The TCR comes from a man aged 50 or older with head and neck cancer. CDR3 sequence (DNA): TGTGCCAGCAGAGTGGGCGGCACCTACGAGCAGTACTTC. Translation gives CASRVGGTYEQYF. The complete variable domain, with remaining parts taken from reference TRBV2 and TRBJ2-7, reads EPEVTQTPSHQVTQMGQEVILRCVPISNHLYFYWYRQILGQKVEFLVSFYNNEISEKSEIFDDQFSVERPDGSNFTLKIRSTKLEDSAMYFCASRVGGTYEQYFGPGTRLTVT.